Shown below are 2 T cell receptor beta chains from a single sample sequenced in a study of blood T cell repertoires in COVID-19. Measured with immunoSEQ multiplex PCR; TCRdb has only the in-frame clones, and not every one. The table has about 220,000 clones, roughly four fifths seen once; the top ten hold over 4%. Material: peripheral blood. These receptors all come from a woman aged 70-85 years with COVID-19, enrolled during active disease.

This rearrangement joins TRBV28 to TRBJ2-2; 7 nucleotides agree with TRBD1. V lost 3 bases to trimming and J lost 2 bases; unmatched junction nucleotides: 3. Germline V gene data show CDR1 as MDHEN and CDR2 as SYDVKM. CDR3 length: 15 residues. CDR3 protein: CASSFIGGNTGELFF. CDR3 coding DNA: TGTGCCAGCAGTTTTATAGGGGGCAACACCGGGGAGCTGTTTTTT.

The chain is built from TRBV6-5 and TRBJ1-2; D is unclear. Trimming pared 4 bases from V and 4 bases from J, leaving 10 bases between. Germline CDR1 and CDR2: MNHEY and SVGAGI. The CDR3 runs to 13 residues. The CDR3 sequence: CASSFTATYGYTF. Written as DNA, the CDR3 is TGTGCCAGCAGTTTTACAGCTACCTATGGCTACACCTTC.